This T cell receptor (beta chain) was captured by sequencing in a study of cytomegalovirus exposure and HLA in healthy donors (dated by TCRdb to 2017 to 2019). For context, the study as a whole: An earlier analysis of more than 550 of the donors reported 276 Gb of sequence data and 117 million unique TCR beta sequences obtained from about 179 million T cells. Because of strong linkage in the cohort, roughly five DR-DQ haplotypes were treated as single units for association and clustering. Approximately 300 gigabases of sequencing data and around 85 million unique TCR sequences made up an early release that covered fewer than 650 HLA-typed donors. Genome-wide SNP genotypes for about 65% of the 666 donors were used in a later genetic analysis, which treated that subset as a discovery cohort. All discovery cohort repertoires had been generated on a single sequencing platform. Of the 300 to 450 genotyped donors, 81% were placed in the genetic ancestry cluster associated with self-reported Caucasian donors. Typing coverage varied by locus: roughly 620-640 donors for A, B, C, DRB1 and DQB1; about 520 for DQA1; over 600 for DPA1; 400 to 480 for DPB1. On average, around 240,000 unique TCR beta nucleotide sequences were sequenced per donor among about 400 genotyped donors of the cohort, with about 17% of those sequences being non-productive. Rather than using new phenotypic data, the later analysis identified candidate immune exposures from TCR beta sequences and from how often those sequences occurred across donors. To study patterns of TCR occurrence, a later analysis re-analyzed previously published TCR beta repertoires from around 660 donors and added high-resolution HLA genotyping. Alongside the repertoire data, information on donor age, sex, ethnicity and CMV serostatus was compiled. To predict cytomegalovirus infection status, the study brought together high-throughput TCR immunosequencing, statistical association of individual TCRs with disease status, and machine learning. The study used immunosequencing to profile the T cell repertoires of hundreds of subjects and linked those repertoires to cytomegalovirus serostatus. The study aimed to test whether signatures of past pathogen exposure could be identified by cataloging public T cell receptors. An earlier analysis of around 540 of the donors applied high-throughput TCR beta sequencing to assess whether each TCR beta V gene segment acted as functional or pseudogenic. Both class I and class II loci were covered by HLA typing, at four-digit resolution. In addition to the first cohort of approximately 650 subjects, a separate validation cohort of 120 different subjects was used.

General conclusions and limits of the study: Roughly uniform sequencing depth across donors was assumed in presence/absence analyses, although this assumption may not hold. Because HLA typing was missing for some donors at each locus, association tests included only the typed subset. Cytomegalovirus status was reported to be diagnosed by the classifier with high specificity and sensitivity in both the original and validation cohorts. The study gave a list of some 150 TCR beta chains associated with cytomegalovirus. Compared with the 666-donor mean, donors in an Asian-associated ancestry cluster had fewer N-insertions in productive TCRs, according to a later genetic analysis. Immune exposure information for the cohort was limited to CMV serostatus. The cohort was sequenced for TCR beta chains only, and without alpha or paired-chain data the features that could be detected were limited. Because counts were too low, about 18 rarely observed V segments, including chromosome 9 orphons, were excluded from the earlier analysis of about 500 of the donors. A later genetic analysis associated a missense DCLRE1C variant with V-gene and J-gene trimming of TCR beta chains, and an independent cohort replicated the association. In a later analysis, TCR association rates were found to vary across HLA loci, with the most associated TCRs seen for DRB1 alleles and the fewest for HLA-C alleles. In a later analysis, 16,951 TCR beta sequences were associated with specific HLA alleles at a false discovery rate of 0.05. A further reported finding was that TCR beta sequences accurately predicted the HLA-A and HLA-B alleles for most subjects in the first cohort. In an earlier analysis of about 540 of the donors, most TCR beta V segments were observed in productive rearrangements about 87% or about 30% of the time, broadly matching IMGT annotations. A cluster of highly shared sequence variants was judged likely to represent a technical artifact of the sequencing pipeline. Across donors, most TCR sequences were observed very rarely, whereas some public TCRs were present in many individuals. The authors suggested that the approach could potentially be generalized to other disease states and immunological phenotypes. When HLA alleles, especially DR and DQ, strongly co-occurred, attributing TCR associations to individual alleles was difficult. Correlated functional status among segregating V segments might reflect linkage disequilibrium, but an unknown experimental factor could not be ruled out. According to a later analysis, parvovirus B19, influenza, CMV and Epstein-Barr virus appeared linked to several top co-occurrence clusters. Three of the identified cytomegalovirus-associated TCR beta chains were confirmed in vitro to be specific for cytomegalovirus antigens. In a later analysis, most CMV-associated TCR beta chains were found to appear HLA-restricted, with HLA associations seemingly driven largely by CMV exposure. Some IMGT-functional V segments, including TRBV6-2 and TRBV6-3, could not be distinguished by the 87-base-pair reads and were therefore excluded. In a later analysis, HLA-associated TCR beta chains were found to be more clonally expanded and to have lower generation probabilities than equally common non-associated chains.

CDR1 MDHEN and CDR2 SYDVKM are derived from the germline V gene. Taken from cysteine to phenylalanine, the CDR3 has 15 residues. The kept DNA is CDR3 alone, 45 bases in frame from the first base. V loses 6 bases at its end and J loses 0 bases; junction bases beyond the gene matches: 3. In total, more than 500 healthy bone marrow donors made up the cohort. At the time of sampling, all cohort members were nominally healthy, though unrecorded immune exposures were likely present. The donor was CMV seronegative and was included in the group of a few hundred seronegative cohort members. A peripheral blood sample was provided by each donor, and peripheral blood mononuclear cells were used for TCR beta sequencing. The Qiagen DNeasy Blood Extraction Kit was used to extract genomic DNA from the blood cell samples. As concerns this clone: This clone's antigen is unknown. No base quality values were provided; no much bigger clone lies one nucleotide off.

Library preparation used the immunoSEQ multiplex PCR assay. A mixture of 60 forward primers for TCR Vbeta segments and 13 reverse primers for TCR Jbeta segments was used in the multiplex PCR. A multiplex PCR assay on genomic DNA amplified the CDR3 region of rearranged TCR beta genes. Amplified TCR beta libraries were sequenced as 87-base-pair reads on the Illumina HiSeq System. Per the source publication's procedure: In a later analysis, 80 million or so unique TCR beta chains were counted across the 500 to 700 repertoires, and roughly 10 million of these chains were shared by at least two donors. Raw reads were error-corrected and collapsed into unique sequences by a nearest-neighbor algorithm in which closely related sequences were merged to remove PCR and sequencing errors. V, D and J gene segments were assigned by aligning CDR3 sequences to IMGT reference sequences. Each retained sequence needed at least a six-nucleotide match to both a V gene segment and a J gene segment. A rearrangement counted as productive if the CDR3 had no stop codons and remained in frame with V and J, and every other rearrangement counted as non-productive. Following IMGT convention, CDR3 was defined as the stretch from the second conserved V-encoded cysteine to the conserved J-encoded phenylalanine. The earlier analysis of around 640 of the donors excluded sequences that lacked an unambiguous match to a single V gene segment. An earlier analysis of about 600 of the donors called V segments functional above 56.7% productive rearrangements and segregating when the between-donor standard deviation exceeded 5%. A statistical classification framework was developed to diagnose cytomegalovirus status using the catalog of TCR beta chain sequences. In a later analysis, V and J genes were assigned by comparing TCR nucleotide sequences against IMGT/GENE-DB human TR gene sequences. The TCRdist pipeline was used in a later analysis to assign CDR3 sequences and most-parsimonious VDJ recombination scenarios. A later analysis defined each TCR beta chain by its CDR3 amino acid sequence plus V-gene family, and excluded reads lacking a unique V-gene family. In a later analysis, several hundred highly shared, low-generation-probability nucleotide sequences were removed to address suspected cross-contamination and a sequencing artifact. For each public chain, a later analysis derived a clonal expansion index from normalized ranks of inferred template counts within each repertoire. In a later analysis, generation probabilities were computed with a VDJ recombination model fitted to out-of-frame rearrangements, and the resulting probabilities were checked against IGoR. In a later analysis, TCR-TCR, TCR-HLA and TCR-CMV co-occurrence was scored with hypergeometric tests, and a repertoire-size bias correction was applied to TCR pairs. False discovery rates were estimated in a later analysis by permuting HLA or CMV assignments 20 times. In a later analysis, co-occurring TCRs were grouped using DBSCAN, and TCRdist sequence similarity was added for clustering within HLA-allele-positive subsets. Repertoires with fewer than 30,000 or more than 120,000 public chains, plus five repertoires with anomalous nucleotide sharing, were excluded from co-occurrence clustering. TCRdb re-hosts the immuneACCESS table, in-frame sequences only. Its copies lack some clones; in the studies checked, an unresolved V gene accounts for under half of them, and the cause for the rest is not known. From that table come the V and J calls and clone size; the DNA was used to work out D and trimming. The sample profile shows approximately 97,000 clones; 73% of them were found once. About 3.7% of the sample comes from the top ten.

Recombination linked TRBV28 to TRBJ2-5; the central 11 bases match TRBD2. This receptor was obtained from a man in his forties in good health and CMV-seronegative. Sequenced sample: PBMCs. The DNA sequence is TGTGCCAGCAGGGCTAGCGGGGGGTACCAAGAGACCCAGTACTTC. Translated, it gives CASRASGGYQETQYF. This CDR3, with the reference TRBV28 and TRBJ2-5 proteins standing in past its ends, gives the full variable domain DVKVTQSSRYLVKRTGEKVFLECVQDMDHENMFWYRQDPGLGLRLIYFSYDVKMKEKGDIPEGYSVSREKKERFSLILESASTNQTSMYLCASRASGGYQETQYFGPGTRLLVL.